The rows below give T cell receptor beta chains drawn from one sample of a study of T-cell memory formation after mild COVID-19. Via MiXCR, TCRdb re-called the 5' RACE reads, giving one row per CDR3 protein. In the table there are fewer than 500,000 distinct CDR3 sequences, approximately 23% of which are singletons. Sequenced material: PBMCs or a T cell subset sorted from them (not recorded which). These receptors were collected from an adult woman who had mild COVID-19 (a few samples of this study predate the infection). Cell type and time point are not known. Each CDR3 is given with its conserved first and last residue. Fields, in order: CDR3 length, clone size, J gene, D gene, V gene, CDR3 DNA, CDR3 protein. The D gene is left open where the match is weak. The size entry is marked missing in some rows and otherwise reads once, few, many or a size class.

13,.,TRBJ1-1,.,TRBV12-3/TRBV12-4,TGTGCCAGCAGCCCCCTGATGAACACTGAAGCTTTATTT,CASSPLMNTEALF
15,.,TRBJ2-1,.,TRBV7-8,TGTGCCAGCAGCCGTAGTAGCGGAGTTTACAATGAGCAGTTCTTC,CASSRSSGVYNEQFF
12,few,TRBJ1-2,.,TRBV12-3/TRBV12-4,TGTGCCAGCAGGACGACAGGTGGGGGCTACACCTTC,CASRTTGGGYTF
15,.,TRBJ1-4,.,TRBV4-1,TGCGCCAGCAGCCACGAAGGGAGGGCTTACGAAAAACTGTTTTTT,CASSHEGRAYEKLFF
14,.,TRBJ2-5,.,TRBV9,TGTGCCAGCAGCGCTTCCGGGACTCAAGAGACCCAGTACTTC,CASSASGTQETQYF
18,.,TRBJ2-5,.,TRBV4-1,TGCGCCAGCAGCCAAGCCGCTCTAGGGGCGCGGATCCAAGAGACCCAGTACTTC,CASSQAALGARIQETQYF
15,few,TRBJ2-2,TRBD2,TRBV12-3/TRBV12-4,TGTGCCAGCAGAGCTAGCGGGGTCAGCACCGGGGAGCTGTTTTTT,CASRASGVSTGELFF
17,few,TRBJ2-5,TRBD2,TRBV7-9,TGTGCCAGCAGCTTAGTGACGGCTAGCGGGGGCCAAGAGACCCAGTACTTC,CASSLVTASGGQETQYF
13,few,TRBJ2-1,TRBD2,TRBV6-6,TGTGCCAGCGGGACTAGCGGAAACAATGAGCAGTTCTTC,CASGTSGNNEQFF
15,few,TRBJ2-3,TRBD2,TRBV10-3,TGTGCCATCAGTGAACTAGCGGGGAGCACAGATACGCAGTATTTT,CAISELAGSTDTQYF
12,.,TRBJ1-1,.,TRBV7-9,TGTGCCAGCAGTTTGGACAGTCTTGAGGCTTTCTTT,CASSLDSLEAFF
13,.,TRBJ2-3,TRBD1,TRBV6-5,TGTGCCAGCAGCGGACAGGTCACAGATACGCAGTATTTT,CASSGQVTDTQYF
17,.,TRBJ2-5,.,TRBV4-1,TGCGCCAGCAGCCAAGAAACGGCTGCGAGGGGGGGAGAGACCCAGTACTTC,CASSQETAARGGETQYF
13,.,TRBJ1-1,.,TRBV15,TGTGCCACCAGCAGAGAAAGGGCGGGGGGAGCTTTCTTT,CATSRERAGGAFF
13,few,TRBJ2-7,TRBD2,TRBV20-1,TGCAGTGCTGGGACTAGCGGCACCTACGAGCAGTACTTC,CSAGTSGTYEQYF
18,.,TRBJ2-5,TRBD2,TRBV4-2,TGTGCCAGCAGCCAACTAGTTCAGGCTAGCGGGGGGAAGGAGACCCAGTACTTC,CASSQLVQASGGKETQYF